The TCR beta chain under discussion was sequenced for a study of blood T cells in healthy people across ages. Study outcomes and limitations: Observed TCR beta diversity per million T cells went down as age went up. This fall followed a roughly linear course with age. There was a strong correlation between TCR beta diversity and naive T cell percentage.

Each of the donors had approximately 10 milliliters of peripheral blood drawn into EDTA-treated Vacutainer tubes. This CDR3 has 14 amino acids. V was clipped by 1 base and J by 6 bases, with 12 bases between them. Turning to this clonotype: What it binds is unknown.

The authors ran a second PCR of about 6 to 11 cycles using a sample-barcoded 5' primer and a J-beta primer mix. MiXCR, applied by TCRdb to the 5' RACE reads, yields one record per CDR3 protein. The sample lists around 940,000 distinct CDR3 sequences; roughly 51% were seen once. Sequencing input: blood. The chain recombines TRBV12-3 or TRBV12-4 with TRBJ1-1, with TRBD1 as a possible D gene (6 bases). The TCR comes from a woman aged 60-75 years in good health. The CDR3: CASSLGGGAAEAFF. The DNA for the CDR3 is TGTGCCAGCAGTTTAGGAGGGGGGGCTGCTGAAGCTTTCTTT.